This is a list of T cell receptor beta chains from one sample in a study of response to subunit inactivated influenza vaccine. TCRdb reprocessed the RT-PCR reads via MiXCR and lists one record per CDR3 protein. The profile shows 710,000 or so distinct CDR3 sequences, less than 20% of them singletons. The sequenced sample was PBMCs from blood, obtained 11 to 12 days after vaccination. The receptor set was obtained from a man aged 50-60 years who received an inactivated influenza vaccine. The CDR3 runs from the conserved cysteine through the conserved F or W. A D gene is named only where the DNA matches it firmly. Part of the rows lack a size; the others show once, few, many or a class for expanded clones.

J gene,V gene,clone size,D gene,CDR3 DNA,CDR3 protein
TRBJ2-7,TRBV4-2,few,TRBD1,TGTGCCAGCAGCCCGGACAGGGCTAACTACGAGCAGTACTTC,CASSPDRANYEQYF
TRBJ1-5,TRBV20-1,.,.,TGCAGTGCTATCAATTCCCAGGGGACTAGCAATCAGCCCCAGCATTTT,CSAINSQGTSNQPQHF
TRBJ2-1,TRBV2,many,.,TGTGCCAGCAGTGAAGAACGACTCAGCGGCTACAATGAGCAGTTCTTC,CASSEERLSGYNEQFF
TRBJ1-4,TRBV5-1,many,TRBD1,TGCGCCAGCAGCTATTCGTTGACAGGGGGGAGCGAAAAACTGTTTTTT,CASSYSLTGGSEKLFF
TRBJ1-6,TRBV7-2,few,.,TGTGCCAGCAGCTTAGGCGATTATTCACCCCTCCACTTT,CASSLGDYSPLHF
TRBJ2-7,TRBV20-1,many,TRBD2,TGCAGTGCTAGAGGACTAGCGGCGAGCTCCTACGAGCAGTACTTC,CSARGLAASSYEQYF
TRBJ2-7,TRBV4-2,few,TRBD1,TGTGCCAGCAGCCAACTCACCGTAGGGGGCGGCTACGAGCAGTACTTC,CASSQLTVGGGYEQYF
TRBJ2-5,TRBV9,few,.,TGTGCCAGCAGCGCCCTCCCCAGCCAAGAGACCCAGTACTTC,CASSALPSQETQYF
TRBJ1-3,TRBV12-3/TRBV12-4,.,.,TGTGCCAGCAGGACAACAGGGAGCTCTGGAAACACCATATATTTT,CASRTTGSSGNTIYF
TRBJ2-5,TRBV27,.,TRBD2,TGTGCCAGCAGTCCGATAGCGGGAGCGGCAGAGACCCAGTACTTC,CASSPIAGAAETQYF
TRBJ2-1,TRBV10-3,.,.,TGTGCCATCAGTGGGAGCCCCGAGGGGGAGTTGAGGGACAATGAGCAGTTCTTC,CAISGSPEGELRDNEQFF
TRBJ2-3,TRBV29-1,few,TRBD1,TGCAGCGTTGCCGGACAGGGGATAGCAGATACGCAGTATTTT,CSVAGQGIADTQYF
TRBJ2-3,TRBV27,few,.,TGTGCCAGCAGTTTATCTTGGGGTAGCACAGATACGCAGTATTTT,CASSLSWGSTDTQYF
TRBJ2-2,TRBV29-1,.,.,TGCAGCGTTAAACAGGGATATAACGGGGAGCTGTTTTTT,CSVKQGYNGELFF
TRBJ1-2,TRBV3-1,few,TRBD1,TGTGCCAGCAGCGGGACAGGGGATGGCTACACCTTC,CASSGTGDGYTF
TRBJ2-2,TRBV20-1,few,TRBD2,TGCAGTGCTCACACTAGCGCTAACACCGGGGAGCTGTTTTTT,CSAHTSANTGELFF
TRBJ2-2,TRBV6-2/TRBV6-3,.,TRBD1,TGTGCCAGCAGTCGGGACAGTGGCACCGGGGAGCTGTTTTTT,CASSRDSGTGELFF
TRBJ2-7,TRBV20-1,.,TRBD2,TGCAGTGCAGATAGCGGGAGGGGCACCTACGAGCAGTACTTC,CSADSGRGTYEQYF
TRBJ2-7,TRBV27,.,.,TGTGCCAGCAGTTTAGTGTCTAGCTCGGGGTACGAGCAGTACTTC,CASSLVSSSGYEQYF
TRBJ2-7,TRBV7-2,.,TRBD1,TGTGCCAGCAGCCTAACAGGGGGGCTCTACGAGCAGTACTTC,CASSLTGGLYEQYF
TRBJ2-7,TRBV5-1,few,TRBD1,TGCGCCAGCAGCGAAGTTCCCGGGACAGGGGTCGACGAGCAGTACTTC,CASSEVPGTGVDEQYF
TRBJ1-5,TRBV4-1,many,TRBD1,TGCGCCAGCAGTTTCGCAGGGGGAGGCAATCAGCCCCAGCATTTT,CASSFAGGGNQPQHF